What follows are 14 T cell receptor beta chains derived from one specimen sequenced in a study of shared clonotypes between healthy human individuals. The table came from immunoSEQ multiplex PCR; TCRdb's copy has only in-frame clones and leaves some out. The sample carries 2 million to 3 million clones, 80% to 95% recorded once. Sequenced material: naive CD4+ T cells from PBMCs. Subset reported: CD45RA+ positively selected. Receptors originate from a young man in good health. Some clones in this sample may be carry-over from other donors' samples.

The CDR3 coding sequence is TGTGCCAGCAGCGTACTAAGCGTTGGCACCATATATTTT. Translated, it gives CASSVLSVGTIYF. The V gene is TRBV9, the J gene TRBJ1-3; the D is unclear. The CDR3 is 13 residues long. V lost 1 base, J lost 9 bases, and 11 bases lay in between. From germline, CDR1 is SGDLS and CDR2 YYNGEE.

The CDR3 sequence is CASSLGGVQNTEAFF. As DNA, the CDR3 is TGTGCCAGCAGCTTAGGAGGGGTCCAGAACACTGAAGCTTTCTTT. The rearrangement links TRBV7-2 to TRBJ1-1; a possible D gene is TRBD1 (5 bases). The germline CDR1 and CDR2 sequences are SGHTA and FQGNSA. This CDR3 is built from 15 residues. V dropped 1 base and J dropped 1 base, with 10 bases sitting between them.

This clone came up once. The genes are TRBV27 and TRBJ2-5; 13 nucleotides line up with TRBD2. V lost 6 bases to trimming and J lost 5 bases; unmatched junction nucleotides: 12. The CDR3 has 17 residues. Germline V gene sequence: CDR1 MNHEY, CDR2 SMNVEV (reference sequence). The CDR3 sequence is CASRPGLAGIKRETQYF. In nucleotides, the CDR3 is TGTGCCAGCAGACCGGGACTAGCGGGAATAAAGCGGGAGACCCAGTACTTC.

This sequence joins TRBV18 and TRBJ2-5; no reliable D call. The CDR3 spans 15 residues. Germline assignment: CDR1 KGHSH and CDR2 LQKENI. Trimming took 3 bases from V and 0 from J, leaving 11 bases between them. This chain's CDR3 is CASSPWSANQETQYF. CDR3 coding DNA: TGTGCCAGCTCACCCTGGTCAGCAAACCAAGAGACCCAGTACTTC.

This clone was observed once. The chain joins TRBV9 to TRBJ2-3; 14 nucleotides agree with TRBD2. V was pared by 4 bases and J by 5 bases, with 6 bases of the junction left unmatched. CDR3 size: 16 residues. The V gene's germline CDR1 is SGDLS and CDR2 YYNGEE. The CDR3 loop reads CASSPGTSGSVDTQYF. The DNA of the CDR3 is TGTGCCAGCAGCCCAGGGACTAGCGGGAGTGTAGATACGCAGTATTTT. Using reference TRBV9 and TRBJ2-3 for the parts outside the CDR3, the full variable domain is DSGVTQTPKHLITATGQRVTLRCSPRSGDLSVYWYQQSLDQGLQFLIQYYNGEERAKGNILERFSAQQFPDLHSELNLSSLELGDSALYFCASSPGTSGSVDTQYFGPGTRLTVL.

CDR3 sequence: CASSRRTDADTQYF. The CDR3 nucleotides read TGCGCCAGCAGCCGTCGGACAGACGCAGATACGCAGTATTTT. V gene TRBV5-1 combines with J gene TRBJ2-3; maybe TRBD1 (6 bases). Germline CDR1 and CDR2: SGHRS and YFSETQ. CDR3 size: 14 residues. V lost 4 bases, J lost 4 bases, and 13 bases lay in between. The variable domain in full, completed from reference TRBV5-1 and TRBJ2-3, reads KAGVTQTPRYLIKTRGQQVTLSCSPISGHRSVSWYQQTPGQGLQFLFEYFSETQRNKGNFPGRFSGRQFSNSRSEMNVSTLELGDSALYLCASSRRTDADTQYFGPGTRLTVL.

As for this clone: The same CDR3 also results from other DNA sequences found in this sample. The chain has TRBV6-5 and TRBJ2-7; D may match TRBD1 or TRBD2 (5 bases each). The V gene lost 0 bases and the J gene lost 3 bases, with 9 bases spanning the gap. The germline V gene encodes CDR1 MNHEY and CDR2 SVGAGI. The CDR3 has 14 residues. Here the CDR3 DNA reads TGTGCCAGCAGTTACTCGACTGGGGGCTACGAGCAGTACTTC. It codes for CASSYSTGGYEQYF.

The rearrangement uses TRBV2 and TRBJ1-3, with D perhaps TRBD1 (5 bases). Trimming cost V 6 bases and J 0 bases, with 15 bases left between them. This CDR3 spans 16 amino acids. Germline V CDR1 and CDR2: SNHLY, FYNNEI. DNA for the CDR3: TGTGCCAGCAGAAAGGACGGGGGTTTCTCTGGAAACACCATATATTTT. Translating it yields CASRKDGGFSGNTIYF.

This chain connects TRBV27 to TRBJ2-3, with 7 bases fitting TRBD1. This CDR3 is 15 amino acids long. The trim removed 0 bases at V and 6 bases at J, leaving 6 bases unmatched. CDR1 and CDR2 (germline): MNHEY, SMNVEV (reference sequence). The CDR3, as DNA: TGTGCCAGCAGTTTATCCTACAGGGGTGCGGATACGCAGTATTTT. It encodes CASSLSYRGADTQYF.

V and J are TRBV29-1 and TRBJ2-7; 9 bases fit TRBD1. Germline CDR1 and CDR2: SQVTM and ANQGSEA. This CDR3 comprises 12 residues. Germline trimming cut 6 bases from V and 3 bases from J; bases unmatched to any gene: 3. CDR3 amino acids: CSVSTGGYEQYF. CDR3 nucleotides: TGCAGCGTCTCGACAGGGGGCTACGAGCAGTACTTC.

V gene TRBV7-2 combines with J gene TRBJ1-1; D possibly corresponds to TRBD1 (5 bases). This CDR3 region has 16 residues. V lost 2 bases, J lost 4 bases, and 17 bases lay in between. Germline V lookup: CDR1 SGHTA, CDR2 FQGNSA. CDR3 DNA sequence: TGTGCCAGCAGCTTAATGGGACCCGAGATTCTCACTGAAGCTTTCTTT. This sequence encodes CASSLMGPEILTEAFF.

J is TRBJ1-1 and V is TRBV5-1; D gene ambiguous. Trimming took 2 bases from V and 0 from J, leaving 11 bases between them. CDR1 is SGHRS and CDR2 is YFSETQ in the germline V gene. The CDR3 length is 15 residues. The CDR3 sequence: CASSFDSTMNTEAFF. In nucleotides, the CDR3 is TGCGCCAGCAGCTTTGATTCGACAATGAACACTGAAGCTTTCTTT.

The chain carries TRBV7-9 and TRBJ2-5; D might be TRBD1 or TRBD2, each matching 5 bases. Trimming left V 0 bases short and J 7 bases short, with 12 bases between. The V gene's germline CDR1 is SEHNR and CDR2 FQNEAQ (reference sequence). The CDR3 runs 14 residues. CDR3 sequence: CASSLARPGTTQYF. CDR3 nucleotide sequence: TGTGCCAGCAGCTTAGCTAGGCCAGGGACGACCCAGTACTTC.

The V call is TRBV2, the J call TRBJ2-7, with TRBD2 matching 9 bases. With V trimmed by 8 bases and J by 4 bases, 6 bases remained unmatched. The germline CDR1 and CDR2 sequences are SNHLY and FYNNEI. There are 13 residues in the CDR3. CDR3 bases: TGTGCCAGCCGGGCGGGAGGGCCGTACGAGCAGTACTTC. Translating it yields CASRAGGPYEQYF.